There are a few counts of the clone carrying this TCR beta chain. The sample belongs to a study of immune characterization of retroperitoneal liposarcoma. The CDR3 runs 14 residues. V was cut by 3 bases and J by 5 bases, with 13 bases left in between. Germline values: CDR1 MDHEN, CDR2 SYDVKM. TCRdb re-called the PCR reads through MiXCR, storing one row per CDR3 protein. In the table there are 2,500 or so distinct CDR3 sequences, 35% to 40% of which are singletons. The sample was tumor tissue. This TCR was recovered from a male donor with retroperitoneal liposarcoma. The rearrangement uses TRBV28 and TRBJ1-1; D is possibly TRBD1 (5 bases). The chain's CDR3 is CASSFAGTLTEAFF. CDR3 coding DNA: TGTGCCAGCAGTTTCGCGGGGACTTTAACTGAAGCTTTCTTT.